The entry below gives a single T cell receptor beta chain sequence along with its context. This clonotype occurred a few times. Its antigen remains undetermined. No much larger clonotype is one base removed from it; base qualities were not supplied. This specimen comes from a study of response to subunit inactivated influenza vaccine (dated by TCRdb to 2017 to 2018). Looking at the study overall: Deep quantitative T cell receptor repertoire profiling was used in the study to track responses to a trivalent subunit inactivated influenza vaccine.

V drops 4 bases and J drops 2 bases, leaving 6 bases in between. Including cysteine and phenylalanine, the CDR3 has 11 amino acids. Just CDR3 DNA is preserved here, 33 bases in frame from base 1. Based on the germline V gene, the CDR1 and CDR2 sequences are SQVTM and ANQGSEA. What the work shows at the level of the full study, not this receptor alone: It was suggested by the authors that each seasonal influenza vaccination may recruit only a limited number of new T cells.

Receptor amplification or capture employed RT-PCR. The sample was run on an Illumina HiSeq 2500. TCRdb applied fastp at Q25 and MiXCR to the public reads, then kept only in-frame beta chains. CDR3 protein duplicates are merged, each entry listing the most common genes and DNA. In all, the sample holds 200,000 to 300,000 distinct CDR3 sequences, and 9.5% to 15% of those were seen once. The top ten hold more than 7% of the sample. The origin of this receptor is a man in his fifties or sixties who received an inactivated influenza vaccine. Donor details come from another sample of the same person, matched by shared clones. The specimen was non-naive T cells sorted from PBMCs, collected roughly 2 weeks before vaccination. The sample's cell subset or site label is to be understood as: memory T cell fraction. This sequence uses TRBV29-1 and TRBJ2-7, with no confident D gene call. The CDR3 has the sequence CSVGQTYEQYF. Here is the DNA: TGCAGCGTTGGCCAGACCTACGAGCAGTACTTC.